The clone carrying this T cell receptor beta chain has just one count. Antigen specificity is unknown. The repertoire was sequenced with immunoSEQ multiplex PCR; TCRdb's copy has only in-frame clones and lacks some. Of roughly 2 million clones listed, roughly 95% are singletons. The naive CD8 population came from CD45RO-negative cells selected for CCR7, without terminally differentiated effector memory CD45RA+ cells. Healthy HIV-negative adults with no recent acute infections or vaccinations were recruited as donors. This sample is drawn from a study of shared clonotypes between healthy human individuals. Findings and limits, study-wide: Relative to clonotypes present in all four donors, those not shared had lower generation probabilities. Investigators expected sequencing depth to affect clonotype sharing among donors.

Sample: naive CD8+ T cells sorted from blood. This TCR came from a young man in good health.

The CDR3 reads CASTGTWDLNTIYF. CDR3 sequence (DNA): TGTGCCAGCACGGGGACATGGGATCTGAACACCATATATTTT. The V gene is TRBV11-2, the J gene TRBJ1-3, with D possibly matching TRBD1 (6 bases). The V end was cut by 7 bases, the J end by 7 bases, with 17 bases between. Germline-derived CDR1 and CDR2 are SGHAT and FQNNGV. There are 14 residues in the CDR3.